The source of this T cell receptor (beta chain) is a study of T-cell reconstitution after alpha-beta-depleted transplantation in children. With respect to this clonotype: Its antigen is not known.

General observations from the study: Several hundred graft clones that had expanded were reportedly the source of alpha-beta T cells about two months after transplant. The authors attributed T-cell counts and diversity one year after transplant mostly to newly produced T cells.

Construction of the TCRbeta library involved unique molecular identifiers. TCRdb reprocessed the PCR reads via MiXCR and lists one record per CDR3 protein. This sample has roughly 790,000 distinct CDR3 sequences; 16% occur once, and the top ten carry around 5%. The V segment lost 5 bases and the J segment 6 bases; nucleotides outside the gene matches: 5. The germline CDR1 and CDR2 sequences are SEHNR and FQNEAQ (reference sequence). The CDR3 has 14 amino acids. Specimen: PBMCs, mostly from graft donor cells, collected 360 days after TCRalphabeta/CD19-depleted stem cell transplant. The chain links TRBV7-9 to TRBJ1-5; 9 positions agree with TRBD1. The TCR originated in a male patient aged 10-17 years who had a stem cell transplant for acute lymphoblastic leukemia, so the T cells may come from the graft donor. The CDR3 DNA reads as TGTGCCAGCAGCCGGGACAGGGCAGGTCAGCCCCAGCATTTT. It yields the protein CASSRDRAGQPQHF.